This passage covers 11 T cell receptor beta chains from one sample sequenced in a study of T-cell memory formation after mild COVID-19. Each CDR3 protein gets one entry after TCRdb re-called the 5' RACE reads with MiXCR. Counted here are fewer than 700,000 distinct CDR3 sequences, approximately 21% occurring once; the ten biggest clones make up roughly 9.1%. Sequenced: PBMCs or a T cell subset sorted from them (not recorded which). The receptors derive from an adult woman who had mild COVID-19 (a few samples of this study predate the infection). Cell type and time point are not known.

The chain carries TRBV4-3 and TRBJ2-2; D gene uncertain. V lost 6 bases and J lost 0, with 14 bases in between. This CDR3 is 16 amino acids long. From germline, CDR1 is LGHNA and CDR2 YSLEER. CDR3 bases: TGCGCCAGCAGTCATAGGAATAGCCCGAACACCGGGGAGCTGTTTTTT. It encodes CASSHRNSPNTGELFF.

This clonotype was counted ten times or more. V and J are TRBV5-5 and TRBJ2-3; tentatively, D is TRBD1 (6 bases). The V end was cut by 0 bases, the J end by 2 bases, with 16 bases between. This CDR3 has 17 amino acids. Germline CDR1 reads SGHKS; CDR2 reads YYEKEE (reference sequence). The CDR3 bases are TGTGCCAGCAGCTTGGCCTTGGGGGCAGGGAACACAGATACGCAGTATTTT. It is translated as CASSLALGAGNTDTQYF.

The V call is TRBV27, the J call TRBJ1-5; D is unresolved. This CDR3 is built from 14 residues. V was clipped by 6 bases and J by 5 bases, with 14 bases between them. Germline V gene sequence: CDR1 MNHEY, CDR2 SMNVEV (reference sequence). The CDR3 spells CASSRTYIYQPQHF. In DNA form, the CDR3 reads TGTGCCAGCAGCCGCACTTACATTTATCAGCCCCAGCATTTT.

The rearrangement links TRBV9 to TRBJ2-1; either TRBD1 or TRBD2 may supply D (5 bases each). CDR1 is SGDLS, CDR2 YYNGEE, per germline. The length of the CDR3 is 20 residues. The V gene lost 2 bases and the J gene lost 5 bases, with 29 bases spanning the gap. This CDR3 is CASSVKRDRVDQSAHNEQFF. DNA for the CDR3: TGTGCCAGCAGCGTTAAACGGGACCGGGTAGATCAGTCCGCCCACAATGAGCAGTTCTTC.

The chain joins TRBV12-3 or TRBV12-4 to TRBJ1-6, with no clear D. V shed 5 bases and J shed 16 bases, with 18 bases lying between them. The CDR3 has 13 residues. The CDR3 loop reads CASSPDPGFQLHF. For the CDR3, the DNA is TGTGCCAGCAGTCCGGACCCGGGCTTCCAGCTCCACTTT.

The chain couples TRBV3-1 to TRBJ2-7; no clear D. Trimming removed 2 bases from V and 0 bases from J, with 2 bases in between. The CDR3 covers 12 residues. Germline CDR1 reads LGHDT; CDR2 reads YNNKEL (reference sequence). The CDR3 loop is CASSQYSYEQYF. The CDR3, as DNA: TGTGCCAGCAGCCAATACTCCTACGAGCAGTACTTC.

The V call is TRBV24-1, the J call TRBJ1-2; D not resolved. Deletions cut 3 bases from V and 5 bases from J, with 6 bases between. The germline V gene has CDR1 KGHDR and CDR2 SFDVKD. The CDR3 length is 12 residues. CDR3 sequence (DNA): TGTGCCACCAGTGATCCACTGTATGGCTACACCTTC. Translated, it gives CATSDPLYGYTF.

A few counts support this clonotype. The J gene is TRBJ2-6, the V gene TRBV5-1; D is uncertain. V was pared by 4 bases and J by 2 bases, with 13 bases between. Germline CDR1 SGHRS, CDR2 YFSETQ. There are 16 residues in the CDR3. The CDR3 loop is CASSPELAPGANVLTF. The CDR3, as DNA: TGCGCCAGCAGCCCCGAGTTAGCACCTGGGGCCAACGTCCTGACTTTC.

The V call is TRBV10-3, the J call TRBJ2-3, with TRBD2 matching over 13 bases. The germline CDR1 and CDR2 sequences are ENHRY and SYGVKD. The CDR3 contains 15 residues. V lost 7 bases to trimming and J lost 4 bases; unmatched junction nucleotides: 5. This CDR3 is CAIISGTSGADTQYF. DNA for the CDR3: TGTGCCATCATTAGCGGGACTAGCGGGGCAGATACGCAGTATTTT.

This clonotype was detected only a few times. This chain links TRBV12-3 or TRBV12-4 with TRBJ2-7; D perhaps matches TRBD1 (5 bases). This CDR3 has 15 residues. V lost 1 base and J lost 3, with 13 bases in between. As DNA, the CDR3 is TGTGCCAGCAGTTTAGTTTCCGCAGGGATCTACGAGCAGTACTTC. Residues: CASSLVSAGIYEQYF.

The chain couples TRBV11-2 to TRBJ2-1; D remains ambiguous. The V gene lost 1 base and the J gene lost 0 bases, with 4 bases spanning the gap. Looked up from germline, CDR1 is SGHAT and CDR2 is FQNNGV. The CDR3 extends over 14 amino acids. This CDR3 is CASSLGRSYNEQFF. The CDR3 DNA reads as TGTGCCAGCAGCTTAGGTCGCTCCTACAATGAGCAGTTCTTC.